This entry lists 25 T cell receptor beta chains sequenced from one sample in a study of blood T cell repertoires in COVID-19. Data came from immunoSEQ multiplex PCR; TCRdb stores just in-frame clones and leaves some out. Of 250,000 to 300,000 clones listed, about 91% are singletons. The sequenced sample was peripheral blood. These receptors were obtained from a woman between 55 and 75 years old with acute or convalescent COVID-19.

The chain uses TRBV6-5 and TRBJ2-3; 7 bases are a match to TRBD2. The trim removed 6 bases at V and 2 bases at J, leaving 5 bases unmatched. CDR1 and CDR2 (germline): MNHEY, SVGAGI. This CDR3 spans 14 amino acids. CDR3 DNA: TGTGCCAGCAGGGATCGACTAGCCACAGATACGCAGTATTTT. Translating gives CASRDRLATDTQYF.

This rearrangement joins TRBV4-3 to TRBJ1-6; TRBD1 matches 9 bases. V lost 1 base to trimming and J lost 3 bases; unmatched junction nucleotides: 4. Germline CDR1 reads LGHNA; CDR2 reads YSLEER. The CDR3 is 17 amino acids. The CDR3 spells CASSQANRGHYNSPLHF. CDR3 DNA sequence: TGCGCCAGCAGCCAAGCTAACAGGGGGCACTATAATTCACCCCTCCACTTT.

This rearrangement joins TRBV4-3 to TRBJ2-2, with 9 bases identical to TRBD2. The CDR3 is 14 amino acids. Germline V gene lookup returns CDR1 LGHNA and CDR2 YSLEER. With 4 bases clipped from V and 6 bases from J, the junction kept 3 bases outside the gene matches. This CDR3 reads CASSRGLASGELFF. The CDR3 DNA is TGCGCCAGCAGCCGCGGACTAGCGTCCGGGGAGCTGTTTTTT.

The rearrangement links TRBV28 to TRBJ1-6; TRBD1 matches at 10 bases. The CDR3 runs to 20 residues. The trim removed 1 base at V and 0 bases at J, leaving 9 bases unmatched. The germline V gene encodes CDR1 MDHEN and CDR2 SYDVKM. In nucleotides, the CDR3 is TGTGCCAGCAGTTTATTCCCCGGGACAGGGGAGAGCTCCTATAATTCACCCCTCCACTTT. Protein product: CASSLFPGTGESSYNSPLHF. Full variable domain (rest looked up from reference TRBV28 and TRBJ1-6): DVKVTQSSRYLVKRTGEKVFLECVQDMDHENMFWYRQDPGLGLRLIYFSYDVKMKEKGDIPEGYSVSREKKERFSLILESASTNQTSMYLCASSLFPGTGESSYNSPLHFGNGTRLTVT.

The gene calls are TRBV5-1 and TRBJ1-4, with 9 bases aligning to TRBD1. The CDR3 is made up of 14 amino acids. V shed 4 bases and J 11 bases; nucleotides not matched to a gene: 9. Germline CDR1 reads SGHRS; CDR2 reads YFSETQ. CDR3 region: CASSPGQGVEKLFF. For the CDR3, the DNA is TGCGCCAGCAGCCCGGGACAGGGTGTTGAGAAACTGTTTTTT.

CDR3 sequence (DNA): TGTGCCAGCAGCCGACAGGGACCCTCCCAGCCCCAGCATTTT. Its translation is CASSRQGPSQPQHF. V usage is TRBV28 and J usage is TRBJ1-5; 7 positions match TRBD1. The CDR3 has 14 residues. V shed 6 bases and J 7 bases; nucleotides not matched to a gene: 9. In germline, CDR1 is MDHEN, CDR2 SYDVKM.

The chain links TRBV27 to TRBJ2-7, with a weak D call TRBD1 (6 bases). Per the germline V gene, CDR1 is MNHEY and CDR2 is SMNVEV (reference sequence). The ends were cut back, 3 bases at V and 1 base at J, with 10 bases in the middle. This CDR3 comprises 14 residues. The CDR3 protein is CASSFNRESYEQYF. CDR3 bases: TGTGCCAGCAGTTTTAACAGGGAGTCCTACGAGCAGTACTTC.

This chain connects TRBV3-1 (or the pseudogene TRBV3-2) to TRBJ1-2; maybe TRBD1 (6 bases). Trimming removed 0 bases from V and 7 bases from J, with 21 bases in between. Germline assignment: CDR1 LGHDT and CDR2 YNNKEL (reference sequence). This CDR3 has 17 residues. DNA of the CDR3: TGTGCCAGCAGCCAAGATAGCTCGCTCTGGGGGCGGACTGGCTACACCTTC. Translating it yields CASSQDSSLWGRTGYTF.

V gene TRBV9 combines with J gene TRBJ1-1, with D possibly TRBD1 on 6 matching bases. Trimming took 4 bases from V and 3 from J, leaving 16 bases between them. The CDR3 runs to 15 residues. Looked up from germline, CDR1 is SGDLS and CDR2 is YYNGEE. CDR3 sequence reads: CASSQNRDGYTEAFF. The CDR3 DNA follows: TGTGCCAGCAGCCAGAACAGGGATGGGTACACTGAAGCTTTCTTT. Full variable domain (remainder filled in from reference TRBV9 and TRBJ1-1): DSGVTQTPKHLITATGQRVTLRCSPRSGDLSVYWYQQSLDQGLQFLIQYYNGEERAKGNILERFSAQQFPDLHSELNLSSLELGDSALYFCASSQNRDGYTEAFFGQGTRLTVV.

This chain links TRBV28 with TRBJ2-5, with 9 bases fitting TRBD2. This CDR3 spans 14 amino acids. Germline-derived CDR1 and CDR2 are MDHEN and SYDVKM. The junction had 8 bases not matched to a gene; V was cut back by 2 bases and J by 10 bases. The CDR3 loop reads CASSLLAGTGVQYF. CDR3 coding DNA: TGTGCCAGCAGTTTACTAGCGGGGACTGGGGTCCAGTACTTC.

The chain joins TRBV7-9 to TRBJ2-3, with TRBD1 matching 9 bases. The CDR3 consists of 16 residues. CDR1 is SEHNR, CDR2 FQNEAQ, per germline (reference sequence). V gave up 5 bases and J gave up 6 bases; unmatched junction bases: 12. DNA for the CDR3: TGTGCCAGCAGCGGGAAGGAAGGGACAGGGTTGGATACGCAGTATTTT. It translates to CASSGKEGTGLDTQYF.

On this clone itself: Being one base from a much bigger clone, this may be a read error. The CDR3 region is CASSRDSETQYF. The CDR3, as DNA: TGTGCCAGCAGCCGGGACAGCGAGACCCAGTACTTC. This chain links TRBV7-9 with TRBJ2-5, with 7 bases fitting TRBD1. Germline CDR1 reads SEHNR; CDR2 reads FQNEAQ (reference sequence). The V gene end was trimmed by 5 bases and the J gene end by 5 bases; junction bases not matched to a gene: 2. The CDR3 totals 12 residues.

V is TRBV7-3 and J is TRBJ2-5, with a tentative D call TRBD2 (7 bases). This CDR3 has 15 amino acids. Germline values: CDR1 SGHTA, CDR2 FQGTGA. Trimming left V 5 bases short and J 1 base short, with 14 bases between. CDR3 DNA sequence: TGTGCCAGCAGCAAGGGCGGGGGCTTCCAAGAGACCCAGTACTTC. Protein product: CASSKGGGFQETQYF.

The rearrangement links TRBV24-1 to TRBJ2-7; weak D call: TRBD1 (6 bases). With 4 bases removed from V and 6 bases from J, the gap between germline ends came to 12 bases. The CDR3 contains 13 residues. Germline loops: CDR1 KGHDR, CDR2 SFDVKD. In nucleotides, the CDR3 is TGTGCCACCAGTGACATAGACAGGTCCGAGCAGTACTTC. Protein product: CATSDIDRSEQYF.

The chain joins TRBV6-5 to TRBJ1-4; 9 positions match TRBD1. Germline V lookup: CDR1 MNHEY, CDR2 SVGAGI. V lost 8 bases, J lost 7 bases, and 8 bases stayed unmatched. The CDR3 runs to 14 residues. CDR3 in amino acids: CASCLTGGGEKLFF. The CDR3 DNA is TGTGCCAGCTGCCTGACAGGGGGAGGTGAAAAACTGTTTTTT.

This chain joins TRBV28 and TRBJ1-2, with D perhaps TRBD1 (6 bases). The CDR3 is 15 amino acids. Looked up from germline, CDR1 is MDHEN and CDR2 is SYDVKM. V lost 3 bases and J 0 bases, leaving 11 bases between the germline ends. CDR3 in amino acids: CASSFQGHPNYGYTF. As DNA, the CDR3 is TGTGCCAGCAGTTTTCAGGGACATCCTAACTATGGCTACACCTTC.

V usage is TRBV6-5 and J usage is TRBJ2-7, with D tentatively TRBD1 (5 bases). CDR1 MNHEY and CDR2 SVGAGI come from the germline V gene. The CDR3 loop spans 15 amino acids. V dropped 5 bases and J dropped 3 bases, with 17 bases sitting between them. CDR3 nucleotide sequence: TGTGCCAGCAGTCAACAAGGGGTCTTAATCTACGAGCAGTACTTC. Encoded protein: CASSQQGVLIYEQYF.

The chain recombines TRBV3-1 (or the pseudogene TRBV3-2) with TRBJ2-1; 8 positions agree with TRBD2. Germline trimming cut 2 bases from V and 15 bases from J; bases unmatched to any gene: 6. This CDR3 has 12 residues. The germline V gene has CDR1 LGHDT and CDR2 YNNKEL (reference sequence). Here the CDR3 reads CASSQSGRMAFF. The DNA of the CDR3 is TGTGCCAGCAGCCAAAGCGGGAGAATGGCGTTCTTC.

The chain couples TRBV2 to TRBJ1-1, with D perhaps matching TRBD1 (6 bases). CDR3 size: 14 residues. In germline, CDR1 is SNHLY, CDR2 FYNNEI. Trimming took 7 bases from V and 4 from J, leaving 16 bases between them. CDR3 DNA sequence: TGTGCCAGCATGGGCGGGGGCTTGGGCACTGAAGCTTTCTTT. This codes for CASMGGGLGTEAFF.

This chain uses TRBV30 with TRBJ2-2; 9 bases align to TRBD2. Germline values: CDR1 GTSNPN, CDR2 SVGIG (reference sequence). This CDR3 spans 15 amino acids. V was clipped by 1 base and J by 5 bases; unmatched bases: 5. This CDR3 reads CAWSAGLAVTGELFF. The CDR3 DNA is TGTGCCTGGAGTGCGGGACTAGCAGTTACCGGGGAGCTGTTTTTT.

The J gene is TRBJ1-5, the V gene TRBV10-3, with D unclear. The CDR3 loop spans 14 amino acids. Trimming shortened V by 2 bases and J by 5 bases, and 10 bases separated the two germline ends. The V gene's germline CDR1 is ENHRY and CDR2 SYGVKD. CDR3 nucleotide sequence: TGTGCCATCAGTGAGGCCGGGAACTATCAGCCCCAGCATTTT. This encodes CAISEAGNYQPQHF.

The J gene is TRBJ1-6, the V gene TRBV11-2; no reliable D call. Looked up from germline, CDR1 is SGHAT and CDR2 is FQNNGV. V was trimmed by 5 bases and J by 7 bases, leaving 18 bases between them. This CDR3 is built from 16 residues. CDR3 sequence (DNA): TGTGCCAGCAGCCCGGAAAGGCGGAATTGGAATTCACCCCTCCACTTT. It codes for CASSPERRNWNSPLHF.

In this sample, this clone turned up once. DNA of the CDR3: TGTGCCAGCAGTTTAACACGGAGCTCTGGGGCCAACGTCCTGACTTTC. This gives the protein CASSLTRSSGANVLTF. The rearrangement joins TRBV28 to TRBJ2-6; unclear D gene. Germline V gene lookup returns CDR1 MDHEN and CDR2 SYDVKM. The CDR3 runs 16 residues. V lost 2 bases, J lost 0 bases, and 8 bases lay in between.

The gene calls are TRBV6-2 or TRBV6-3 and TRBJ2-7; perhaps TRBD2 as D (7 bases). This CDR3 has 15 residues. Trimming took 6 bases from V and 2 from J, leaving 17 bases between them. Germline CDR1 MNHEY, CDR2 SVGEGT. The chain's CDR3 is CASSPPGEGAYEQYF. CDR3 sequence (DNA): TGTGCCAGCAGCCCCCCGGGGGAGGGGGCCTACGAGCAGTACTTC.

The V gene is TRBV7-9, the J gene TRBJ2-7, with D possibly being TRBD1 (6 bases). The V gene lost 1 base and the J gene lost 4 bases, with 14 bases spanning the gap. Looked up from germline, CDR1 is SEHNR and CDR2 is FQNEAQ (reference sequence). This CDR3 comprises 15 residues. CDR3 DNA sequence: TGTGCCAGCAGCTTAGGCGGGCTAGGGGGTTACGAGCAGTACTTC. Translating gives CASSLGGLGGYEQYF.